This TCR beta chain was recovered during a study of cytomegalovirus exposure and HLA in healthy donors. Overall study findings and caveats: With later analysis, a missense DCLRE1C variant became linked to TCR beta V- and J-gene trimming. Immune exposure information available was restricted to CMV serostatus. The study carried out a later analysis of TCR beta sequences. It associated around 17,000 of them with specific HLA alleles at a false discovery rate of 0.05. A previous analysis found most TCR beta V segments productive roughly 87% or roughly 30% of the time.

Germline CDR1 LNHDA, CDR2 SQIVND (reference sequence). Trimming took off 6 bases at V and 5 bases at J, with 20 bases between the two ends. CDR3 length equals 16 residues. A word on this clone: The antigen is not known.

The PCR employed 60 Vbeta primers together with 13 Jbeta primers. Using immunoSEQ multiplex PCR, the repertoire was profiled, and TCRdb retains in-frame clones only, with some absent. The sample lists 120,000 to 150,000 clones; more than 70% were seen once. V usage is TRBV19 and J usage is TRBJ1-5; TRBD1 might be the D (5 bases). The clonotype originates from a woman aged 50 to 65 in good health and CMV-seronegative. Sequenced input: PBMCs. CDR3 region: CASSLSSLGDYQPQHF. The CDR3 DNA is TGTGCCAGTAGCCTTTCATCTCTGGGGGACTATCAGCCCCAGCATTTT. Drawing the rest from reference TRBV19 and TRBJ1-5, the complete variable domain is DGGITQSPKYLFRKEGQNVTLSCEQNLNHDAMYWYRQDPGQGLRLIYYSQIVNDFQKGDIAEGYSVSREKKESFPLTVTSAQKNPTAFYLCASSLSSLGDYQPQHFGDGTRLSIL.